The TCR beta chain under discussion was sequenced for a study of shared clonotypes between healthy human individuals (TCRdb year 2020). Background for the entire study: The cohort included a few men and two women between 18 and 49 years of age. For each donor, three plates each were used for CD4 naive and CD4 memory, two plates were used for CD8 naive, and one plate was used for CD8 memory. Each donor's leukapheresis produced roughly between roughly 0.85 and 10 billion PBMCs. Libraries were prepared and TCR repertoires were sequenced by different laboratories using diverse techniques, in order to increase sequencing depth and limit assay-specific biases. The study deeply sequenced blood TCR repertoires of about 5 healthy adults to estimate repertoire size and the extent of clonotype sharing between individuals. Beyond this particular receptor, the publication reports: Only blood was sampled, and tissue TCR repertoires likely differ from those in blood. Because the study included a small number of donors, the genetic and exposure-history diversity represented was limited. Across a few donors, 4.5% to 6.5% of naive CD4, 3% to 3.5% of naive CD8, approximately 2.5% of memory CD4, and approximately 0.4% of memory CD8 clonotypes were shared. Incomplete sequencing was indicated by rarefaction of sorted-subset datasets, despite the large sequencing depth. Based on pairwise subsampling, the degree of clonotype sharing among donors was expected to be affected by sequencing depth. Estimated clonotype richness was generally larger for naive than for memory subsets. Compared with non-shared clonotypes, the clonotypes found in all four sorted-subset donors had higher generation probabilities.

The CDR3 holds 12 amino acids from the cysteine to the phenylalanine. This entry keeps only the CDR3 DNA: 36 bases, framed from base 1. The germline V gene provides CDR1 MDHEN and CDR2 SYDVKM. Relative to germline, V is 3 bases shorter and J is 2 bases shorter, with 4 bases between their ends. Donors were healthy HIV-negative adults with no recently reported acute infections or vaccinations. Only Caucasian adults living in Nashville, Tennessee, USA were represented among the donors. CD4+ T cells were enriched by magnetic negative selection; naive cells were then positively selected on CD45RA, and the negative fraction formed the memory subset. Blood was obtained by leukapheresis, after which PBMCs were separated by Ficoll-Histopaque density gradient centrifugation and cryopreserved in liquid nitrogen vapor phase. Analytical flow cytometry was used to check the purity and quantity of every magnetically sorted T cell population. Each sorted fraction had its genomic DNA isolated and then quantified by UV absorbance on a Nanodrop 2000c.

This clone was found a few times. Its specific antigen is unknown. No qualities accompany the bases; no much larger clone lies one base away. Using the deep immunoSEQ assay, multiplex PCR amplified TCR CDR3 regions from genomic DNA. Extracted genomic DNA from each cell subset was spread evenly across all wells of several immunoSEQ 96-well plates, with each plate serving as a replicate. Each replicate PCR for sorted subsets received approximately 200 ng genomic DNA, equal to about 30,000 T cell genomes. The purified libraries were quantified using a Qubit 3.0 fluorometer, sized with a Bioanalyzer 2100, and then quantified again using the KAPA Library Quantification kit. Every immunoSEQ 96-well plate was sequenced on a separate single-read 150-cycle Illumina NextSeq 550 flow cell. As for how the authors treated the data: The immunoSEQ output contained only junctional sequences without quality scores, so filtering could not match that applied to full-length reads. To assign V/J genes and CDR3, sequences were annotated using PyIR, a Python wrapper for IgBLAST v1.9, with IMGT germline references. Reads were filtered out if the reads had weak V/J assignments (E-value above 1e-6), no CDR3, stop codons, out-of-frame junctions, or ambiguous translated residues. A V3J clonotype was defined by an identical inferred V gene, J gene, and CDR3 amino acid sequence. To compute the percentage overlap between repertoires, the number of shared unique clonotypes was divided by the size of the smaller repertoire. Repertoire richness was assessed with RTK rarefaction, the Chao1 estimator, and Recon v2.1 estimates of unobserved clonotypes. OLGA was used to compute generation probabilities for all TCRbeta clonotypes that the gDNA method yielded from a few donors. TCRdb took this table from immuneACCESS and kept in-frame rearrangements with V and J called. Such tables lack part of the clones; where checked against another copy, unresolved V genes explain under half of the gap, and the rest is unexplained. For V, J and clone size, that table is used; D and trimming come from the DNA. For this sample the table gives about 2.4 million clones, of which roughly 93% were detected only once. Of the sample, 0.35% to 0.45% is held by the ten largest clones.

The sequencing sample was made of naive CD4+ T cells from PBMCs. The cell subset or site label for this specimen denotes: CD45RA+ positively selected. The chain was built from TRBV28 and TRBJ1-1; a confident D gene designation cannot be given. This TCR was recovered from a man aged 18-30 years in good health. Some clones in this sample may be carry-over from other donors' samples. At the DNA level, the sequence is TGTGCCAGCAGTTTTAGTAACACTGAAGCTTTCTTT. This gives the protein CASSFSNTEAFF.